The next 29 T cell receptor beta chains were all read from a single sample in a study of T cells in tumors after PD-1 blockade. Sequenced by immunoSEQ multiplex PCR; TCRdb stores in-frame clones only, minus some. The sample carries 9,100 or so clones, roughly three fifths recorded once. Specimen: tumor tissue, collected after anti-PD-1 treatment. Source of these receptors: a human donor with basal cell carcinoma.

CDR3 DNA sequence: TGCGCCAGCAGTGAGGTAGCGGGGGGCCCTGCGCGAGATACGCAGTATTTT. Translation: CASSEVAGGPARDTQYF. This chain links TRBV10-1 with TRBJ2-3, with 10 bases identical to TRBD2. The CDR3 sequence is 17 residues long. Germline V CDR1 and CDR2: WNHNN, SYGVQD (reference sequence). The V segment lost 2 bases and the J segment 5 bases; nucleotides outside the gene matches: 10.

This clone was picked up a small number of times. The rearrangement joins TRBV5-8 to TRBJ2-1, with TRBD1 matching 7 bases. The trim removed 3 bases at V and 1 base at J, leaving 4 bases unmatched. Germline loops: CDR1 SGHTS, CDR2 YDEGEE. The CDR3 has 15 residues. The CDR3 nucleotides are TGTGCCAGCAGCTCCGGGACAGCTTCCTACAATGAGCAGTTCTTC. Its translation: CASSSGTASYNEQFF.

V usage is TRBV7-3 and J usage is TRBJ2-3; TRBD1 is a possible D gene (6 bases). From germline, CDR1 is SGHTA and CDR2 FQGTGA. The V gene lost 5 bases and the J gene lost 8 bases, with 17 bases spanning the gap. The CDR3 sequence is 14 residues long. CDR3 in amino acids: CASSTPLVGGTQYF. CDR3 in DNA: TGTGCCAGCAGCACGCCTCTTGTAGGGGGTACGCAGTATTTT.

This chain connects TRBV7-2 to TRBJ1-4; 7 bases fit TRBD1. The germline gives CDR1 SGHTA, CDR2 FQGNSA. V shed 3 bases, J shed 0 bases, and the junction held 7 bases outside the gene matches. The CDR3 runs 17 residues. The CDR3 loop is CASSLRQGSPTNEKLFF. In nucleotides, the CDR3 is TGTGCCAGCAGCTTGAGACAGGGATCTCCAACTAATGAAAAACTGTTTTTT.

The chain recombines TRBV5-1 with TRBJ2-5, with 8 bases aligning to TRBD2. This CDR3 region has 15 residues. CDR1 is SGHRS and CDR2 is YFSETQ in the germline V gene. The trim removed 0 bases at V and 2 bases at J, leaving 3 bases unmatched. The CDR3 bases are TGCGCCAGCAGCTTGGGGTTAGCGGGACAAGAGACCCAGTACTTC. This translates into CASSLGLAGQETQYF.

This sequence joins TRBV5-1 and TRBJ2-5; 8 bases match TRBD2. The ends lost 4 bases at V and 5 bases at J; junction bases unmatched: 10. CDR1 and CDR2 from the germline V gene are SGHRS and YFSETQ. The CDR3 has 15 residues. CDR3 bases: TGCGCCAGCAGCCGCGGGACTAGTGCCCGGGAGACCCAGTACTTC. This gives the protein CASSRGTSARETQYF.

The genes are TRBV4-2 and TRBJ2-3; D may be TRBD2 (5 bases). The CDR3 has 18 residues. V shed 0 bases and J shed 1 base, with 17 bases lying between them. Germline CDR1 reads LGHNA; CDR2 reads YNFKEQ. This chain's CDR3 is CASSQDVWRFRRTDTQYF. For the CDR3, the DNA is TGTGCCAGCAGCCAAGATGTTTGGAGGTTTCGCCGCACAGATACGCAGTATTTT.

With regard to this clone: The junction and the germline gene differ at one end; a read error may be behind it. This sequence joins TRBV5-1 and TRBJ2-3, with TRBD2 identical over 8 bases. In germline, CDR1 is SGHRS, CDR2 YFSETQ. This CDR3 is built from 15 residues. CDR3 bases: TGCGCCCGCAGCTCGGGGCGGGGGGCCACAGATACGCAGTATTTT. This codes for CARSSGRGATDTQYF.

In nucleotides, the CDR3 is TGTGCCAGCTCACGGACAGATAATTCACCCCTCCACTTT. It encodes CASSRTDNSPLHF. The rearrangement uses TRBV18 and TRBJ1-6; perhaps TRBD1 as D (6 bases). The CDR3 loop spans 13 amino acids. Germline CDR1 KGHSH, CDR2 LQKENI. The V end lost 4 bases, the J end lost 5 bases, and 6 bases lay between the germline ends.

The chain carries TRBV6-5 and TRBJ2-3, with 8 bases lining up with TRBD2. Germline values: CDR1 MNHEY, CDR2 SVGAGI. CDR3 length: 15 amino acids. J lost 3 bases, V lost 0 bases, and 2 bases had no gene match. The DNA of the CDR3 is TGTGCCAGCAGTTACTCCGGCGGGGGGACAGATACGCAGTATTTT. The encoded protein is CASSYSGGGTDTQYF.

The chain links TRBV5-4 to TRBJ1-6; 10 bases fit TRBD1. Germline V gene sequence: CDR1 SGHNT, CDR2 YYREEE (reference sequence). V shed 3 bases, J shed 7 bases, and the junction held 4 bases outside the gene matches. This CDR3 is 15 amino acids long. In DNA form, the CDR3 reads TGTGCCAGCAGCTCCAGGGACAGGGGAAATTCACCCCTCCACTTT. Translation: CASSSRDRGNSPLHF.

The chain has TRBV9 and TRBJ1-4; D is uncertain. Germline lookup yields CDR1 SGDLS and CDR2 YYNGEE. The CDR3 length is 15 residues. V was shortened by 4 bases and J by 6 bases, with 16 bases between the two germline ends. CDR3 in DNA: TGTGCCAGCAGCCAATCGGGGTTACCTTATGAAAAACTGTTTTTT. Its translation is CASSQSGLPYEKLFF.

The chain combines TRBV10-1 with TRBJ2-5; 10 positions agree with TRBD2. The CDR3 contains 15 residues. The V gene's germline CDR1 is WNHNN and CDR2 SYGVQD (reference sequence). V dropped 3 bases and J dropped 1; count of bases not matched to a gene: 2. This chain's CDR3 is CASSDSGGTQETQYF. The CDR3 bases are TGCGCCAGCAGTGATAGCGGGGGGACCCAAGAGACCCAGTACTTC.

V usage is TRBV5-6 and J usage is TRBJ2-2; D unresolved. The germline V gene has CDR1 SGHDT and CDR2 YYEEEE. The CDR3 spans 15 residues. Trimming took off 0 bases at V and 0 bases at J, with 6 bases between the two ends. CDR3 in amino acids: CASSLEQTNTGELFF. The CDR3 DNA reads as TGTGCCAGCAGCTTGGAGCAGACGAACACCGGGGAGCTGTTTTTT.

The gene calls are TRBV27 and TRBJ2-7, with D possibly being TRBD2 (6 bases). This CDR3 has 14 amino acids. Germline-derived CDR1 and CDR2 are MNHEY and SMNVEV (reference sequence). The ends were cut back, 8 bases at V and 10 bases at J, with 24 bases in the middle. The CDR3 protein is CASGRHTKRGSQYF. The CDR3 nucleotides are TGTGCCAGCGGACGACACACCAAACGGGGGAGCCAGTACTTC.

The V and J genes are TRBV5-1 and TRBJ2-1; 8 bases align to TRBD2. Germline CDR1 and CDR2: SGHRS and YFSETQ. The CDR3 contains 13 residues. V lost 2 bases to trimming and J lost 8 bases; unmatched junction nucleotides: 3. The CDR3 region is CASSFGGEYEQFF. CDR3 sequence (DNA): TGCGCCAGCAGCTTCGGGGGGGAATATGAGCAGTTCTTC.

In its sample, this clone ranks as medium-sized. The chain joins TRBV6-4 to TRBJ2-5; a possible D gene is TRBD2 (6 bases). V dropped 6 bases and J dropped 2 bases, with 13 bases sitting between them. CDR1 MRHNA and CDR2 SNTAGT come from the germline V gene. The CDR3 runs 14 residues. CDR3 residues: CASRGLAPQETQYF. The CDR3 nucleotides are TGTGCCAGCAGGGGGCTAGCGCCTCAAGAGACCCAGTACTTC.

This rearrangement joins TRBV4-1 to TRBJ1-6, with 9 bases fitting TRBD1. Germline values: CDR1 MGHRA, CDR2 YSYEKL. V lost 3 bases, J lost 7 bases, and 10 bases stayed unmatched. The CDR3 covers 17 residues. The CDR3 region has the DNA TGCGCCAGCAGCCAGGATGAACAGGGGGCCCAAAATTCACCCCTCCACTTT. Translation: CASSQDEQGAQNSPLHF.

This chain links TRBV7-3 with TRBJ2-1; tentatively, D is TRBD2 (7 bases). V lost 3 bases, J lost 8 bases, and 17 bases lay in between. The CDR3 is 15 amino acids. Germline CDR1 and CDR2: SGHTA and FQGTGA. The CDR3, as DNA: TGTGCCAGCAGCTTGGCCGGGGGGCCCCCCCATGAGCAGTTCTTC. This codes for CASSLAGGPPHEQFF. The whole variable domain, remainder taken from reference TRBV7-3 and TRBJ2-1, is GAGVSQTPSNKVTEKGKYVELRCDPISGHTALYWYRQSLGQGPEFLIYFQGTGAADDSGLPNDRFFAVRPEGSVSTLKIQRTERGDSAVYLCASSLAGGPPHEQFFGPGTRLTVL.

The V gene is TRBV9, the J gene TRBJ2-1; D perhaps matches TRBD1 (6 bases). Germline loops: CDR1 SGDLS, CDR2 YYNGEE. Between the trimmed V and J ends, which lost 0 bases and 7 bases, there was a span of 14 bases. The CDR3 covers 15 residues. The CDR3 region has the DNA TGTGCCAGCAGCGTAGTTGCACAGGGTGGGAATGAGCAGTTCTTC. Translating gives CASSVVAQGGNEQFF.

The CDR3 bases are TGCGCCAGCAGCCTGGACCCTAGCGGGGGGTTAGTCTACGAGCAGTACTTC. Encoded protein: CASSLDPSGGLVYEQYF. The chain links TRBV5-1 to TRBJ2-7, with TRBD2 matching 11 bases. Germline CDR1 and CDR2: SGHRS and YFSETQ. The CDR3 is 17 residues long. J lost 3 bases, V lost 4 bases, and 12 bases had no gene match.

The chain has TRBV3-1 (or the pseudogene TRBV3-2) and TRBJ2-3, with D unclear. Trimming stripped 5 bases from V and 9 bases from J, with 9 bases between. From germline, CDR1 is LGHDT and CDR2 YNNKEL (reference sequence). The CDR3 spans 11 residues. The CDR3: CASSAMMTQYF. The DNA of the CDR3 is TGTGCCAGCAGCGCTATGATGACGCAGTATTTT.

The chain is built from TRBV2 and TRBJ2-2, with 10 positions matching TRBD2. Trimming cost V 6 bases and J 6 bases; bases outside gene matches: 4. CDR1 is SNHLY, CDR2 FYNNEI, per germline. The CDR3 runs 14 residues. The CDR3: CASRGTSASGELFF. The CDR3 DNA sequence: TGTGCCAGCAGGGGGACTAGCGCGTCCGGGGAGCTGTTTTTT. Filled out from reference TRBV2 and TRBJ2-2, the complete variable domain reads EPEVTQTPSHQVTQMGQEVILRCVPISNHLYFYWYRQILGQKVEFLVSFYNNEISEKSEIFDDQFSVERPDGSNFTLKIRSTKLEDSAMYFCASRGTSASGELFFGEGSRLTVL.

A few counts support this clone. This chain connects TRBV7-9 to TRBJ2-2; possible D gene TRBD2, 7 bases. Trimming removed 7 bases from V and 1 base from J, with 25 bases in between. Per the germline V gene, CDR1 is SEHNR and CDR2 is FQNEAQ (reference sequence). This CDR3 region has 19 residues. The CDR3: CASTQSVGGPAKNTGELFF. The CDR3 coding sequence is TGTGCCAGCACCCAAAGTGTCGGGGGGCCTGCAAAGAACACCGGGGAGCTGTTTTTT.

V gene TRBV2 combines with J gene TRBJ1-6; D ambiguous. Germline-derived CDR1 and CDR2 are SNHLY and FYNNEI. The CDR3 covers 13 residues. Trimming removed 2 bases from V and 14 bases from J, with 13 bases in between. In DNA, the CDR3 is TGTGCCAGCAGTGAACGGCAGCATAGGGCCCTCCACTTT. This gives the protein CASSERQHRALHF.

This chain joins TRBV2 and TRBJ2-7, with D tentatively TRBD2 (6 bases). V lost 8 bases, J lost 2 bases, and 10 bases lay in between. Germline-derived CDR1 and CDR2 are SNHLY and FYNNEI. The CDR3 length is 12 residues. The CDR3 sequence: CASGGTTYEQYF. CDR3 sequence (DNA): TGTGCCAGCGGGGGGACCACCTACGAGCAGTACTTC.

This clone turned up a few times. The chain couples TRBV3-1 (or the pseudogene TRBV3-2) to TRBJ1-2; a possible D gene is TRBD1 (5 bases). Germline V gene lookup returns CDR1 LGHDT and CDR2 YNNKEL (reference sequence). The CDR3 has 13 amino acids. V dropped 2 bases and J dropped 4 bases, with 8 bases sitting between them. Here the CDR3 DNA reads TGTGCCAGCAGCCAAATGGGACTCTATGGCTACACCTTC. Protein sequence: CASSQMGLYGYTF.

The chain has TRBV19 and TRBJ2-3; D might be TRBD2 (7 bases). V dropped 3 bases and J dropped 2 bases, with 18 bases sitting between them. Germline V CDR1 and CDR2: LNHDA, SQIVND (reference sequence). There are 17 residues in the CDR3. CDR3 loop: CASSIKGGGVLTDTQYF. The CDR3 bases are TGTGCCAGTAGTATTAAGGGGGGGGGCGTCCTCACAGATACGCAGTATTTT.

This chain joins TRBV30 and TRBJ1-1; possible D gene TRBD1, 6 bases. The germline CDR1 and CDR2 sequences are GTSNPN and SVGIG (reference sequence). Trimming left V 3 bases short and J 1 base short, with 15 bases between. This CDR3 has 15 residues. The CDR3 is CAWRAIDRPNTEAFF. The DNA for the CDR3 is TGTGCCTGGAGGGCTATAGACAGGCCGAACACTGAAGCTTTCTTT.